The 23 T cell receptor beta chains below come from one sample, sequenced in a study of control samples from healthy donors and cancer patients. The data were produced by immunoSEQ multiplex PCR, yet TCRdb's version contains in-frame clones alone and is incomplete. Among some 66,000 clones listed, roughly 85% were seen once. Sequences were obtained from blood. The receptor set was obtained from a man in his forties or fifties in good health.

The chain uses TRBV3-1 (or the pseudogene TRBV3-2) and TRBJ2-5; TRBD2 agrees at 9 bases. This CDR3 has 18 amino acids. Germline CDR1 is LGHDT and CDR2 is YNNKEL (reference sequence). V gave up 0 bases and J gave up 5 bases; unmatched junction bases: 13. CDR3 bases: TGTGCCAGCAGCCAAGATCTAACTGGCGGGGGGGCTAGGGAGACCCAGTACTTC. Residues: CASSQDLTGGGARETQYF.

This chain joins TRBV7-6 and TRBJ1-6; weak D call: TRBD1 (5 bases). The germline V gene encodes CDR1 SGHVS and CDR2 FNYEAQ. The CDR3 is made up of 16 amino acids. Trimming pared 5 bases from V and 5 bases from J, leaving 16 bases between. The CDR3 DNA follows: TGTGCCAGCAGCCCAACGGGACGGTCCGATAATTCACCCCTCCACTTT. Its translation is CASSPTGRSDNSPLHF.

The V and J genes are TRBV19 and TRBJ1-2; 9 nucleotides agree with TRBD1. The junction had 6 bases not matched to a gene; V was cut back by 5 bases and J by 2 bases. The germline gives CDR1 LNHDA, CDR2 SQIVND (reference sequence). This CDR3 has 15 amino acids. The CDR3 here is CASSLAGQGNYGYTF. As DNA, the CDR3 is TGTGCCAGTAGTCTAGCCGGACAGGGGAACTATGGCTACACCTTC.

The V call is TRBV10-1, the J call TRBJ2-1, with a tentative D call TRBD2 (6 bases). Germline V CDR1 and CDR2: WNHNN, SYGVQD (reference sequence). Trimming stripped 4 bases from V and 0 bases from J, with 16 bases between. This CDR3 has 17 amino acids. CDR3 sequence: CASSVSPGESSYNEQFF. CDR3 in DNA: TGCGCCAGCAGTGTTAGCCCGGGAGAGAGCTCCTACAATGAGCAGTTCTTC.

This chain joins TRBV28 and TRBJ1-2; maybe TRBD1 (5 bases). This CDR3 region has 13 residues. Deletions cut 3 bases from V and 2 bases from J, with 7 bases between. Germline V gene sequence: CDR1 MDHEN, CDR2 SYDVKM. The CDR3 nucleotides are TGTGCCAGCAGTTTGACAGAGAACTATGGCTACACCTTC. Amino acid sequence: CASSLTENYGYTF.

This clone was counted between two and nine times. The chain combines TRBV4-3 with TRBJ1-1; no clear D. Germline V gene sequence: CDR1 LGHNA, CDR2 YSLEER. The V gene lost 1 base and the J gene lost 11 bases, with 8 bases spanning the gap. The CDR3 is 11 residues long. CDR3 residues: CASSQADDAFF. The CDR3 coding sequence is TGCGCCAGCAGCCAAGCCGACGACGCTTTCTTT.

V gene TRBV5-1 combines with J gene TRBJ2-1, with 9 bases matching TRBD2. V was pared by 7 bases and J by 0 bases, with 5 bases of the junction left unmatched. This CDR3 is built from 15 residues. CDR1 is SGHRS and CDR2 is YFSETQ in the germline V gene. Written as DNA, the CDR3 is TGCGCCAGCTCAGAGCGGGAGGTCTCCTACAATGAGCAGTTCTTC. Amino acid sequence: CASSEREVSYNEQFF.

The J gene is TRBJ2-6, the V gene TRBV30, with TRBD1 identical over 7 bases. Trimming at V came to 7 bases and at J to 0 bases, leaving 6 bases not matched to a gene. This CDR3 comprises 15 residues. Germline assignment: CDR1 GTSNPN and CDR2 SVGIG (reference sequence). CDR3 DNA sequence: TGTGCCTACCACAGGGGTGGCTCTGGGGCCAACGTCCTGACTTTC. Protein: CAYHRGGSGANVLTF.

This clone was seen more than once but under ten times. The V and J genes are TRBV25-1 and TRBJ2-7, with TRBD1 matching 7 bases. There are 14 residues in the CDR3. The germline CDR1 and CDR2 sequences are MGHDK and SYGVNS. V dropped 6 bases and J dropped 3; count of bases not matched to a gene: 8. The CDR3 nucleotides are TGTGCCAGCAGAGAAATGGGGGACAGCTACGAGCAGTACTTC. It translates to CASREMGDSYEQYF.

V gene TRBV28 combines with J gene TRBJ1-1; D uncertain. There are 12 residues in the CDR3. CDR1 MDHEN and CDR2 SYDVKM come from the germline V gene. V dropped 9 bases and J dropped 1 base, with 9 bases sitting between them. The CDR3 DNA is TGTGCCAGTCAACATCAGAACACTGAAGCTTTCTTT. Translation: CASQHQNTEAFF.

The V gene is TRBV7-2, the J gene TRBJ2-7; D is undetermined. Germline values: CDR1 SGHTA, CDR2 FQGNSA. Trimming took off 1 base at V and 1 base at J, with 11 bases between the two ends. This CDR3 is built from 15 residues. Here the CDR3 reads CASSLVPNPSYEQYF. In DNA, the CDR3 is TGTGCCAGCAGCTTAGTGCCCAACCCGTCCTACGAGCAGTACTTC.

The chain uses TRBV2 and TRBJ2-3; D is possibly TRBD1 (6 bases). The CDR3 length is 15 residues. V lost 4 bases, J lost 0 bases, and 11 bases lay in between. The germline V gene encodes CDR1 SNHLY and CDR2 FYNNEI. The CDR3 loop reads CASSADSSSTDTQYF. The CDR3 nucleotides read TGTGCCAGCAGTGCGGACAGCTCTAGCACAGATACGCAGTATTTT.

The chain links TRBV3-1 (or the pseudogene TRBV3-2) to TRBJ1-1; D remains ambiguous. V lost 0 bases and J lost 1, with 6 bases in between. From germline, CDR1 is LGHDT and CDR2 YNNKEL (reference sequence). This CDR3 region has 14 residues. CDR3 amino acids: CASSQDRGNTEAFF. CDR3 in DNA: TGTGCCAGCAGCCAAGATAGAGGGAACACTGAAGCTTTCTTT.

The V call is TRBV2, the J call TRBJ1-5, with D possibly TRBD1 on 6 matching bases. Between the trimmed V and J ends, which lost 3 bases and 8 bases, there was a span of 17 bases. CDR3 length: 15 amino acids. Germline assignment: CDR1 SNHLY and CDR2 FYNNEI. The CDR3 bases are TGTGCCAGCAGTGACGGCGGACCATCAGGGGAGCCCCAGCATTTT. Translating gives CASSDGGPSGEPQHF.

The DNA for the CDR3 is TGCGCCAGCAGCCAGGATCGGAGCAGATACAATGAGCAGTTCTTC. This gives the protein CASSQDRSRYNEQFF. The rearrangement uses TRBV4-3 and TRBJ2-1, with D unclear. The CDR3 spans 15 residues. Trimming pared 3 bases from V and 4 bases from J, leaving 13 bases between. Germline CDR1 is LGHNA and CDR2 is YSLEER.

The rearrangement links TRBV29-1 to TRBJ2-7; 8 bases match TRBD1. Germline CDR1 reads SQVTM; CDR2 reads ANQGSEA. Germline trimming cut 6 bases from V and 2 bases from J; bases unmatched to any gene: 9. The CDR3 covers 14 residues. The CDR3 region is CSVGRTGRTYEQYF. CDR3 bases: TGCAGCGTGGGGAGGACAGGGAGAACCTACGAGCAGTACTTC.

The chain uses TRBV5-6 and TRBJ1-4, with D uncertain. V lost 1 base, J lost 0 bases, and 4 bases lay in between. CDR3 length: 14 residues. The germline V gene has CDR1 SGHDT and CDR2 YYEEEE. The CDR3 nucleotides are TGTGCCAGCAGCTTGTTGGCAACTAATGAAAAACTGTTTTTT. Amino acids: CASSLLATNEKLFF. Variable domain in full (rest from reference TRBV5-6 and TRBJ1-4): DAGVTQSPTHLIKTRGQQVTLRCSPKSGHDTVSWYQQALGQGPQFIFQYYEEEERQRGNFPDRFSGHQFPNYSSELNVNALLLGDSALYLCASSLLATNEKLFFGSGTQLSVL.

V usage is TRBV6-5 and J usage is TRBJ1-5; D possibly corresponds to TRBD1 (5 bases). The CDR3 runs 14 residues. V gave up 6 bases and J gave up 9 bases, with 18 bases separating them. Germline V gene data show CDR1 as MNHEY and CDR2 as SVGAGI. The chain's CDR3 is CASSGTGTTTPQHF. In nucleotides, the CDR3 is TGTGCCAGCAGCGGCACCGGGACGACGACGCCCCAGCATTTT.

V usage is TRBV6-1 and J usage is TRBJ2-7, with D unclear. CDR1 MNHNS and CDR2 SASEGT come from the germline V gene. This CDR3 comprises 14 residues. Trimming shortened V by 0 bases and J by 0 bases, and 6 bases separated the two germline ends. This CDR3 reads CASSEADLSYEQYF. The CDR3 coding sequence is TGTGCCAGCAGTGAAGCTGACCTCTCCTACGAGCAGTACTTC.

The gene calls are TRBV6-1 and TRBJ2-7, with 11 bases fitting TRBD2. The CDR3 is 14 amino acids. V shed 7 bases, J shed 3 bases, and the junction held 5 bases outside the gene matches. Germline V CDR1 and CDR2: MNHNS, SASEGT. The CDR3 loop is CASNSGTSGYEQYF. CDR3 DNA sequence: TGTGCCAGCAACTCCGGGACTAGCGGCTACGAGCAGTACTTC.

V and J are TRBV27 and TRBJ2-7; 9 bases fit TRBD1. The CDR3 runs 17 residues. Unmatched junction bases numbered 14, after V lost 6 bases and J lost 2 bases. CDR1 MNHEY and CDR2 SMNVEV come from the germline V gene (reference sequence). This chain's CDR3 is CASRRTGVDLVPYEQYF. CDR3 nucleotide sequence: TGTGCCAGCAGGCGGACAGGGGTGGACTTAGTCCCCTACGAGCAGTACTTC.

V is TRBV7-8 and J is TRBJ2-7; no clear D gene. The CDR3 runs to 13 residues. The germline V gene has CDR1 SGHVS and CDR2 FQNEAQ. V lost 1 base to trimming and J lost 3 bases, with 7 bases between them. The CDR3 region is CASSLDTLYEQYF. In nucleotides, the CDR3 is TGTGCCAGCAGCTTAGATACGCTCTACGAGCAGTACTTC.

The gene calls are TRBV11-3 and TRBJ2-1; 10 bases map to TRBD2. J was trimmed by 6 bases and V by 5 bases; bases with no gene match: 7. From germline, CDR1 is SGHNT and CDR2 YENEEA. The CDR3 consists of 15 residues. CDR3 in DNA: TGTGCCAGCAGCCCCGGGGCTAGCGGGGGCAATGAGCAGTTCTTC. The encoded protein is CASSPGASGGNEQFF.